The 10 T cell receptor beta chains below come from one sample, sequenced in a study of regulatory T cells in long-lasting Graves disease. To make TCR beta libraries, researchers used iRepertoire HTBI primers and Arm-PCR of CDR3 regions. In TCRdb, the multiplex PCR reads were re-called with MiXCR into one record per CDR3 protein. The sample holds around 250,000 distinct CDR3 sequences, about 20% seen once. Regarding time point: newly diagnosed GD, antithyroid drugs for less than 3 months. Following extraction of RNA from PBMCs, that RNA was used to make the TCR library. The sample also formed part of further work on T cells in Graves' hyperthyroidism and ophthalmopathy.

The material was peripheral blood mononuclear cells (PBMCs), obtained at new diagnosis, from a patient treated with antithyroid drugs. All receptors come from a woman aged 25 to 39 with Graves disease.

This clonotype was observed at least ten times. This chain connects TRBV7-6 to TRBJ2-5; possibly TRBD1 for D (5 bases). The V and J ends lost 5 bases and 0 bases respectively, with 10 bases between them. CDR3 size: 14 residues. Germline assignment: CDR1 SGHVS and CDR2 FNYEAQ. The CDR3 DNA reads TGTGCCAGCAGCCAGGGTCCGTACCAAGAGACCCAGTACTTC. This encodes CASSQGPYQETQYF.

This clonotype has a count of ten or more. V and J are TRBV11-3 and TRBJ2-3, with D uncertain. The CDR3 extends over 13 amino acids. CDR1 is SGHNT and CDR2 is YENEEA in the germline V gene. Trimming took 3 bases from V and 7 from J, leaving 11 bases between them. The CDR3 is CASSFGGQNTQYF. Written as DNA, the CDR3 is TGTGCCAGCAGCTTCGGCGGCCAGAATACGCAGTATTTT.

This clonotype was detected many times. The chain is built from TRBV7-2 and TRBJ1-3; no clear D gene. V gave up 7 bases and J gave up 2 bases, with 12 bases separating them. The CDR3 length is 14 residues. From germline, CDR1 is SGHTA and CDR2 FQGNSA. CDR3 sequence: CASTRVRAGNTIYF. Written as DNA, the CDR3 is TGTGCCAGCACCCGGGTGAGGGCTGGAAACACCATATATTTT.

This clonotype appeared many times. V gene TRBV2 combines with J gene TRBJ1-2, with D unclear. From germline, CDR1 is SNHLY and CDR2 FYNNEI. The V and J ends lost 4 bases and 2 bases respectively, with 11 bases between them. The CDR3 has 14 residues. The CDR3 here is CASSAWGANYGYTF. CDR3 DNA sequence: TGTGCCAGCAGTGCGTGGGGAGCAAACTATGGCTACACCTTC.

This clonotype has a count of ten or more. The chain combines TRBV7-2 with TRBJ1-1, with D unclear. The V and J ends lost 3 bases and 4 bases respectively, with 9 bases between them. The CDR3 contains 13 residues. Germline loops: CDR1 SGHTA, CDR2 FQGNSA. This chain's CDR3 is CASSLFWGTEAFF. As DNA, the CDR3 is TGTGCCAGCAGCTTGTTTTGGGGCACTGAAGCTTTCTTT.

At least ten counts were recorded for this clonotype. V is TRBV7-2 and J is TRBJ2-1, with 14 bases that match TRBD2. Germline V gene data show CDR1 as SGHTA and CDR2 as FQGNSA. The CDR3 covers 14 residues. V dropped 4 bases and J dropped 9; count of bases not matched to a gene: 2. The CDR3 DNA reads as TGTGCCAGCAGCTCTGGACTAGCGGGGGGTGAGCAGTTCTTC. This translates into CASSSGLAGGEQFF.

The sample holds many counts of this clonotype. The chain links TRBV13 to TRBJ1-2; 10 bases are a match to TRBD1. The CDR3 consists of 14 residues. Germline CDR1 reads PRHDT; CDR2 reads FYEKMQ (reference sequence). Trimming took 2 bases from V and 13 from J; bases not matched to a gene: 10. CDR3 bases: TGTGCCAGCAGCTTAAGACAGGGGGCCATGGACGCCACCTTC. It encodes CASSLRQGAMDATF.

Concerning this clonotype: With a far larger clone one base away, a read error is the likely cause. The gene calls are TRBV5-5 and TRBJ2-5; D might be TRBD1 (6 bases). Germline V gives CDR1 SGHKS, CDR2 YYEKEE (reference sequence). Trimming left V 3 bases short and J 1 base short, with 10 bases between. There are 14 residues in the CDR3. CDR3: CASSSGQLQETQYF. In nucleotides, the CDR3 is TGTGCCAGCAGCTCCGGACAGCTCCAAGAGACCCAGTACTTC.

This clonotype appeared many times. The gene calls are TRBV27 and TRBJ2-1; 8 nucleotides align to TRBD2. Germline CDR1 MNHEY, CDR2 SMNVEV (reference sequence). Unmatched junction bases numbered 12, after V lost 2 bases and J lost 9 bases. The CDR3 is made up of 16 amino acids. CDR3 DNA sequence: TGTGCCAGCAGTTTAAACTGGGGCGGGGGGTTGGGTGAGCAGTTCTTC. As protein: CASSLNWGGGLGEQFF.

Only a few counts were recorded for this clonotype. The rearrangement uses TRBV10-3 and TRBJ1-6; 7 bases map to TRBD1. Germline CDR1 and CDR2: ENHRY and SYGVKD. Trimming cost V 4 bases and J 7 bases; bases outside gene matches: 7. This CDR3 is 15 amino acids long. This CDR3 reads CAISGSPGGNSPLHF. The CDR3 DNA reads TGTGCCATCAGTGGTTCCCCAGGGGGGAATTCACCCCTCCACTTT.